Listed below are T cell receptor beta chains from one sample, sequenced in a study of OX40 agonist ivuxolimab in advanced cancers. The data were produced by immunoSEQ multiplex PCR, yet TCRdb's version contains in-frame clones alone and is incomplete. The sample comprises some 73,000 clones, just under 90% of which are singletons, and roughly 0.56% rests with the top ten. The material sequenced was CD4+ or CD8+ T cells sorted from blood, taken in a trial of the OX40 agonist ivuxolimab. These receptors all come from an adult with an advanced solid tumor such as melanoma, head and neck, liver or kidney cancer. Both conserved end residues are part of each CDR3. Fields, in order: D gene, clone size, V gene, J gene, CDR3 protein, CDR3 DNA. The D gene is left open where the match is weak. Rows may omit the clone size; those that give it use once, few, many or a size class.

D gene: NA
clone size: NA
V gene: TRBV7-9
J gene: TRBJ1-5
CDR3 protein: CASSLHEYSNQPQHF
CDR3 DNA: TGTGCCAGCAGCTTACACGAGTATAGCAATCAGCCCCAGCATTTT

D gene: TRBD1
clone size: NA
V gene: TRBV2
J gene: TRBJ1-2
CDR3 protein: CASTRTGVNYGYTF
CDR3 DNA: TGTGCCAGCACCCGGACAGGGGTAAACTATGGCTACACCTTC

D gene: NA
clone size: NA
V gene: TRBV19
J gene: TRBJ1-5
CDR3 protein: CASRAGNSNQPQHF
CDR3 DNA: TGTGCCAGTAGAGCCGGGAATAGCAATCAGCCCCAGCATTTT

D gene: TRBD2
clone size: NA
V gene: TRBV10-3
J gene: TRBJ2-1
CDR3 protein: CAIGNPGLGYNEQFF
CDR3 DNA: TGTGCCATCGGTAACCCGGGACTAGGCTACAATGAGCAGTTCTTC

D gene: NA
clone size: NA
V gene: TRBV2
J gene: TRBJ1-3
CDR3 protein: CASSDPGPPSGNTIYF
CDR3 DNA: TGTGCCAGCAGTGATCCGGGACCGCCCTCTGGAAACACCATATATTTT

D gene: TRBD2
clone size: once
V gene: TRBV14
J gene: TRBJ2-1
CDR3 protein: CASSYRLAGFENEQFF
CDR3 DNA: TGTGCCAGCAGCTACAGACTAGCGGGATTTGAAAATGAGCAGTTCTTC

D gene: NA
clone size: NA
V gene: TRBV29-1
J gene: TRBJ2-5
CDR3 protein: CSGRGGMETQYF
CDR3 DNA: TGCAGCGGGCGGGGAGGTATGGAGACCCAGTACTTC

D gene: NA
clone size: NA
V gene: TRBV4-1
J gene: TRBJ1-3
CDR3 protein: CASSQEYFGASSGNTIYF
CDR3 DNA: TGCGCCAGCAGCCAAGAGTATTTTGGCGCAAGCTCTGGAAACACCATATATTTT

D gene: NA
clone size: NA
V gene: TRBV6-5
J gene: TRBJ1-5
CDR3 protein: CASRDSARNQPQHF
CDR3 DNA: TGTGCCAGCAGGGACAGTGCGCGCAATCAGCCCCAGCATTTT

D gene: NA
clone size: NA
V gene: TRBV18
J gene: TRBJ2-1
CDR3 protein: CASSRAPPYNEQFF
CDR3 DNA: TGTGCCAGCTCACGCGCCCCCCCCTACAATGAGCAGTTCTTC

D gene: TRBD2
clone size: NA
V gene: TRBV2
J gene: TRBJ2-3
CDR3 protein: CASRDTSGADTQYF
CDR3 DNA: TGTGCCAGCAGGGATACTAGCGGCGCCGATACGCAGTATTTT

D gene: NA
clone size: once
V gene: TRBV30
J gene: TRBJ1-1
CDR3 protein: CAWSVRWRGAGTEAFF
CDR3 DNA: TGTGCCTGGAGTGTACGTTGGCGGGGGGCGGGCACTGAAGCTTTCTTT

D gene: TRBD1
clone size: NA
V gene: TRBV6-6
J gene: TRBJ2-5
CDR3 protein: CASSSGGGWETQYF
CDR3 DNA: TGTGCCAGCAGTTCAGGGGGCGGATGGGAGACCCAGTACTTC

D gene: NA
clone size: NA
V gene: TRBV18
J gene: TRBJ2-2
CDR3 protein: CASSPLTGELFF
CDR3 DNA: TGTGCCAGCTCACCACTCACCGGGGAGCTGTTTTTT

D gene: NA
clone size: NA
V gene: TRBV19
J gene: TRBJ2-7
CDR3 protein: CASSIARGQTYEQYF
CDR3 DNA: TGTGCCAGTAGTATAGCCCGAGGACAGACCTACGAGCAGTACTTC

D gene: TRBD2
clone size: NA
V gene: TRBV7-3
J gene: TRBJ2-1
CDR3 protein: CASSSVAGHYNEQFF
CDR3 DNA: TGTGCCAGCAGCTCAGTAGCGGGGCACTACAATGAGCAGTTCTTC

D gene: TRBD2
clone size: once
V gene: TRBV7-8
J gene: TRBJ2-1
CDR3 protein: CASSSQLAGYNEQFF
CDR3 DNA: TGTGCCAGCAGCTCCCAGCTAGCGGGTTACAATGAGCAGTTCTTC

D gene: NA
clone size: once
V gene: TRBV7-9
J gene: TRBJ1-3
CDR3 protein: CASSRAAGEVGNTIYF
CDR3 DNA: TGTGCCAGCAGCCGGGCGGCAGGGGAGGTGGGAAACACCATATATTTT

D gene: TRBD1
clone size: NA
V gene: TRBV6-1
J gene: TRBJ2-7
CDR3 protein: CASTSTGTGLGEQYF
CDR3 DNA: TGTGCCAGCACCTCAACCGGGACAGGCCTGGGAGAGCAGTACTTC

D gene: TRBD2
clone size: NA
V gene: TRBV7-2
J gene: TRBJ2-3
CDR3 protein: CASSPSGGPQYF
CDR3 DNA: TGTGCCAGCAGTCCGAGCGGGGGCCCGCAGTATTTT

D gene: NA
clone size: NA
V gene: TRBV29-1
J gene: TRBJ2-3
CDR3 protein: CSVEDLGQTDTQYF
CDR3 DNA: TGCAGCGTTGAAGATCTGGGCCAGACAGATACGCAGTATTTT

D gene: NA
clone size: NA
V gene: TRBV2
J gene: TRBJ2-1
CDR3 protein: CASSEQNEQFF
CDR3 DNA: TGTGCCAGCAGCGAGCAGAATGAGCAGTTCTTC

D gene: NA
clone size: NA
V gene: TRBV30
J gene: TRBJ2-7
CDR3 protein: CAWSVSSGWYEQYF
CDR3 DNA: TGTGCCTGGAGTGTATCGTCAGGGTGGTACGAGCAGTACTTC

D gene: TRBD2
clone size: NA
V gene: TRBV5-1
J gene: TRBJ2-7
CDR3 protein: CASKPGLGSYEQYF
CDR3 DNA: TGCGCCAGCAAACCGGGACTAGGGTCCTACGAGCAGTACTTC

D gene: NA
clone size: once
V gene: TRBV28
J gene: TRBJ2-7
CDR3 protein: CASSPGQPGYEQYF
CDR3 DNA: TGTGCCAGCAGCCCGGGACAACCGGGGTACGAGCAGTACTTC

D gene: TRBD2
clone size: NA
V gene: TRBV4-1
J gene: TRBJ2-3
CDR3 protein: CASSQVGLVGTDTQYF
CDR3 DNA: TGCGCCAGCAGCCAAGTAGGACTAGTCGGCACAGATACGCAGTATTTT

D gene: NA
clone size: NA
V gene: TRBV5-6
J gene: TRBJ2-7
CDR3 protein: CASSGNYGDYEQYF
CDR3 DNA: TGTGCCAGCAGCGGAAATTATGGCGACTACGAGCAGTACTTC

D gene: TRBD1
clone size: NA
V gene: TRBV27
J gene: TRBJ1-4
CDR3 protein: CASSYLRDRAEKLFF
CDR3 DNA: TGTGCCAGCAGTTACCTCCGAGACAGGGCTGAAAAACTGTTTTTT

D gene: NA
clone size: NA
V gene: TRBV10-3
J gene: TRBJ2-7
CDR3 protein: CAISESGESYEQYF
CDR3 DNA: TGTGCCATCAGTGAGTCTGGGGAGAGCTACGAGCAGTACTTC

D gene: NA
clone size: NA
V gene: TRBV2
J gene: TRBJ2-1
CDR3 protein: CASSDDRYSYNEQFF
CDR3 DNA: TGTGCCAGCAGTGACGACAGATACTCCTACAATGAGCAGTTCTTC

D gene: NA
clone size: few
V gene: TRBV5-1
J gene: TRBJ1-1
CDR3 protein: CASSLSGTNTEAFF
CDR3 DNA: TGCGCCAGCAGCTTGTCGGGTACGAACACTGAAGCTTTCTTT

D gene: TRBD2
clone size: NA
V gene: TRBV6-5
J gene: TRBJ2-7
CDR3 protein: CASSYGTSGYEQYF
CDR3 DNA: TGTGCCAGCAGTTACGGGACTAGCGGCTACGAGCAGTACTTC

D gene: TRBD2
clone size: NA
V gene: TRBV18
J gene: TRBJ2-3
CDR3 protein: CASSPVPSGSAGTDTQYF
CDR3 DNA: TGTGCCAGCTCACCAGTTCCTAGCGGGAGTGCGGGGACAGATACGCAGTATTTT

D gene: NA
clone size: NA
V gene: TRBV18
J gene: TRBJ2-2
CDR3 protein: CASSPPGITGELFF
CDR3 DNA: TGTGCCAGCTCACCTCCCGGTATCACCGGGGAGCTGTTTTTT

D gene: NA
clone size: NA
V gene: TRBV18
J gene: TRBJ2-3
CDR3 protein: CASSPVATQADTQYF
CDR3 DNA: TGTGCCAGCTCACCTGTAGCGACACAAGCAGATACGCAGTATTTT

D gene: NA
clone size: NA
V gene: TRBV20-1
J gene: TRBJ2-7
CDR3 protein: CSALSPHEQYF
CDR3 DNA: TGCAGTGCTCTATCTCCCCACGAGCAGTACTTC

D gene: NA
clone size: NA
V gene: TRBV2
J gene: TRBJ1-2
CDR3 protein: CASSEVNAPGVGYTF
CDR3 DNA: TGTGCCAGCAGTGAAGTTAATGCACCGGGCGTCGGCTACACCTTC

D gene: NA
clone size: NA
V gene: TRBV5-1
J gene: TRBJ1-2
CDR3 protein: CASSSQGFGYGYTF
CDR3 DNA: TGCGCCAGCAGCTCGCAGGGTTTTGGATATGGCTACACCTTC

D gene: TRBD1
clone size: once
V gene: TRBV18
J gene: TRBJ2-3
CDR3 protein: CASSPLPTLQGQGDTQYF
CDR3 DNA: TGTGCCAGCTCACCTCTTCCCACCTTACAGGGGCAGGGGGATACGCAGTATTTT

D gene: TRBD1
clone size: NA
V gene: TRBV19
J gene: TRBJ2-1
CDR3 protein: CASSIRTGDEQFF
CDR3 DNA: TGTGCCAGTAGTATTAGGACAGGGGATGAGCAGTTCTTC

D gene: TRBD1
clone size: few
V gene: TRBV18
J gene: TRBJ2-7
CDR3 protein: CASSAGQGIDEQYF
CDR3 DNA: TGTGCCAGCTCCGCGGGACAGGGAATTGACGAGCAGTACTTC

D gene: NA
clone size: NA
V gene: TRBV19
J gene: TRBJ2-3
CDR3 protein: CASSPGTTDTQYF
CDR3 DNA: TGTGCCAGTAGTCCCGGAACCACAGATACGCAGTATTTT

D gene: TRBD1
clone size: NA
V gene: TRBV5-1
J gene: TRBJ2-7
CDR3 protein: CASSWGQLRFEQYF
CDR3 DNA: TGCGCCAGCAGCTGGGGACAGCTTCGGTTCGAGCAGTACTTC

D gene: NA
clone size: NA
V gene: TRBV9
J gene: TRBJ1-1
CDR3 protein: CASSERDLTEAFF
CDR3 DNA: TGTGCCAGCAGCGAAAGGGATCTCACTGAAGCTTTCTTT

D gene: NA
clone size: NA
V gene: TRBV13
J gene: TRBJ2-7
CDR3 protein: CASSLSGAPGIVEQYF
CDR3 DNA: TGTGCCAGCAGCTTATCAGGGGCGCCCGGGATCGTCGAGCAGTACTTC

D gene: NA
clone size: NA
V gene: TRBV30
J gene: TRBJ2-1
CDR3 protein: CAWSAGLAVYNEQFF
CDR3 DNA: TGTGCCTGGAGCGCAGGGTTAGCGGTTTACAATGAGCAGTTCTTC

D gene: NA
clone size: once
V gene: TRBV6-1
J gene: TRBJ1-1
CDR3 protein: CASSEAVLRAFF
CDR3 DNA: TGTGCCAGCAGTGAAGCTGTACTCCGGGCTTTCTTT

D gene: NA
clone size: NA
V gene: TRBV6-1
J gene: TRBJ2-5
CDR3 protein: CASSNFLETQYF
CDR3 DNA: TGTGCCAGCAGTAACTTCCTAGAGACCCAGTACTTC

D gene: NA
clone size: NA
V gene: TRBV28
J gene: TRBJ1-2
CDR3 protein: CASSSPGAGRYGYTF
CDR3 DNA: TGTGCCAGCAGTTCACCGGGTGCAGGCCGCTATGGCTACACCTTC

D gene: NA
clone size: once
V gene: TRBV27
J gene: TRBJ1-2
CDR3 protein: CASSLFPVGGTYGYTF
CDR3 DNA: TGTGCCAGCAGTTTATTCCCCGTGGGGGGGACCTATGGCTACACCTTC

D gene: NA
clone size: NA
V gene: TRBV25-1
J gene: TRBJ1-1
CDR3 protein: CASTSGGREAFF
CDR3 DNA: TGTGCCAGCACCAGCGGTGGCCGTGAAGCTTTCTTT

D gene: NA
clone size: NA
V gene: TRBV6-1
J gene: TRBJ1-5
CDR3 protein: CASSEAGAGYQPQHF
CDR3 DNA: TGTGCCAGCAGTGAAGCGGGGGCAGGGTATCAGCCCCAGCATTTT

D gene: TRBD1
clone size: NA
V gene: TRBV5-1
J gene: TRBJ1-4
CDR3 protein: CASSSTGAKLFF
CDR3 DNA: TGCGCCAGCAGCTCGACAGGGGCAAAACTGTTTTTT

D gene: TRBD2
clone size: NA
V gene: TRBV5-1
J gene: TRBJ2-1
CDR3 protein: CASSLAAGGPVEQFF
CDR3 DNA: TGCGCCAGCAGCTTGGCCGCGGGAGGGCCGGTAGAGCAGTTCTTC

D gene: TRBD2
clone size: NA
V gene: TRBV6-1
J gene: TRBJ2-7
CDR3 protein: CASAVAGVMGEQYF
CDR3 DNA: TGTGCCTCTGCCGTAGCGGGAGTGATGGGCGAGCAGTACTTC

D gene: TRBD2
clone size: NA
V gene: TRBV7-8
J gene: TRBJ2-7
CDR3 protein: CASSRGLASSYEQYF
CDR3 DNA: TGTGCCAGCAGCCGCGGACTAGCCTCATCCTACGAGCAGTACTTC

D gene: NA
clone size: NA
V gene: TRBV12-5
J gene: TRBJ1-5
CDR3 protein: CASGLGSTNQPQHF
CDR3 DNA: TGTGCTAGTGGTTTGGGCAGCACGAATCAGCCCCAGCATTTT

D gene: TRBD2
clone size: NA
V gene: TRBV5-1
J gene: TRBJ2-1
CDR3 protein: CASSLREGGMVEQFF
CDR3 DNA: TGCGCCAGCAGCTTGAGGGAGGGCGGGATGGTCGAGCAGTTCTTC

D gene: NA
clone size: NA
V gene: TRBV5-1
J gene: TRBJ2-3
CDR3 protein: CASSLDGRVTTDTQYF
CDR3 DNA: TGCGCCAGCAGCTTGGATGGGCGGGTAACCACAGATACGCAGTATTTT